One and the same sample provided the 20 T cell receptor beta chains below, sequenced in a study of cytomegalovirus exposure and HLA in healthy donors. A multiplex PCR was run with 60 Vbeta primers and 13 Jbeta primers. Profiling relied on immunoSEQ multiplex PCR, and the TCRdb table lists in-frame clones only, not all of them. The data show hundreds of thousands of clones, 85% to 90% seen once. The source material was PBMCs. Every receptor here comes from a woman younger than 35 in good health and CMV-seronegative.

The V and J genes are TRBV19 and TRBJ2-7, with D tentatively TRBD2 (7 bases). V was clipped by 4 bases and J by 5 bases, with 21 bases between them. Germline V gene data show CDR1 as LNHDA and CDR2 as SQIVND (reference sequence). The CDR3 loop spans 16 amino acids. This CDR3 is CASSKIEGGLNHEQYF. The CDR3 bases are TGTGCCAGTAGTAAAATAGAGGGGGGACTAAACCACGAGCAGTACTTC. The whole variable domain, filled in from reference TRBV19 and TRBJ2-7, reads DGGITQSPKYLFRKEGQNVTLSCEQNLNHDAMYWYRQDPGQGLRLIYYSQIVNDFQKGDIAEGYSVSREKKESFPLTVTSAQKNPTAFYLCASSKIEGGLNHEQYFGPGTRLTVT.

The chain uses TRBV6-1 and TRBJ1-4, with D maybe TRBD1 (5 bases). V lost 7 bases, J lost 7 bases, and 19 bases lay in between. The CDR3 length is 15 residues. Germline V gene lookup returns CDR1 MNHNS and CDR2 SASEGT. The CDR3 protein is CASKKAAAGGEKLFF. CDR3 sequence (DNA): TGTGCCAGCAAAAAGGCTGCAGCGGGGGGTGAAAAACTGTTTTTT.

The V call is TRBV27, the J call TRBJ2-1; 7 bases match TRBD1. Germline CDR1 is MNHEY and CDR2 is SMNVEV (reference sequence). This CDR3 is built from 13 residues. The V gene end was trimmed by 6 bases and the J gene end by 7 bases; junction bases not matched to a gene: 6. CDR3 residues: CASRLTGVNEQFF. The CDR3 DNA reads TGTGCCAGCAGATTAACAGGGGTAAATGAGCAGTTCTTC.

The chain has TRBV6-5 and TRBJ1-4; D is unclear. CDR1 is MNHEY and CDR2 is SVGAGI in the germline V gene. The CDR3 covers 15 residues. V was shortened by 5 bases and J by 8 bases, with 18 bases between the two germline ends. In DNA form, the CDR3 reads TGTGCCAGCAGTCCCAGGATAATGGCACGGGAAAAACTGTTTTTT. Translation gives CASSPRIMAREKLFF.

This rearrangement joins TRBV29-1 to TRBJ1-1; perhaps TRBD1 as D (5 bases). Germline V CDR1 and CDR2: SQVTM, ANQGSEA. Deletions cut 7 bases from V and 3 bases from J, with 18 bases between. The CDR3 consists of 14 residues. CDR3 loop: CSGQGSYWDTEAFF. In DNA, the CDR3 is TGCAGCGGTCAGGGCAGCTACTGGGACACTGAAGCTTTCTTT.

The rearrangement links TRBV21-1 to TRBJ2-7; the listed D gene, TRBD1, was not tested against the DNA. TRBV21-1 is labeled a pseudogene. This CDR3 region has 17 residues. This CDR3 reads CASSKEGQVVVSYEQYF. In nucleotides, the CDR3 is TGTGCCAGCAGCAAAGAGGGGCAAGTTGTCGTCTCCTACGAGCAGTACTTC.

The V and J genes are TRBV10-1 and TRBJ2-3, with a weak D call TRBD2 (5 bases). CDR1 WNHNN and CDR2 SYGVQD come from the germline V gene (reference sequence). This CDR3 region has 16 residues. V lost 0 bases and J lost 2, with 12 bases in between. The CDR3 spells CASSESSGSNTDTQYF. The CDR3 DNA is TGCGCCAGCAGTGAGTCGTCGGGGTCTAACACAGATACGCAGTATTTT.

The chain is built from TRBV29-1 and TRBJ2-1, with D maybe TRBD2 (6 bases). Trimming left V 5 bases short and J 3 bases short, with 20 bases between. Germline V gene lookup returns CDR1 SQVTM and CDR2 ANQGSEA. The CDR3 is 16 residues long. Here the CDR3 reads CSVPPHGTQNYNEQFF. The CDR3 DNA follows: TGCAGCGTTCCGCCCCACGGGACTCAAAACTACAATGAGCAGTTCTTC.

V gene TRBV6-6 combines with J gene TRBJ1-2; the D gene is possibly TRBD1 (5 bases). Germline V CDR1 and CDR2: MNHNY, SVGAGI (reference sequence). Trimming pared 2 bases from V and 2 bases from J, leaving 12 bases between. This CDR3 region has 15 residues. CDR3 protein: CASSYPTDSNYGYTF. The DNA of the CDR3 is TGTGCCAGCAGTTACCCGACAGATTCGAACTATGGCTACACCTTC.

This clone appeared once. This chain links TRBV11-2 with TRBJ1-2; a weak D match, TRBD1 (6 bases). The length of the CDR3 is 13 residues. V was cut by 0 bases and J by 5 bases, with 7 bases left in between. Germline lookup yields CDR1 SGHAT and CDR2 FQNNGV. The CDR3 sequence is CASSLEQGYGYTF. The CDR3 DNA reads TGTGCCAGCAGCTTAGAACAGGGATATGGCTACACCTTC.

V usage is TRBV27 and J usage is TRBJ1-1; weak D call: TRBD1 (5 bases). The germline gives CDR1 MNHEY, CDR2 SMNVEV (reference sequence). CDR3 size: 15 residues. With 0 bases removed from V and 5 bases from J, the gap between germline ends came to 13 bases. The CDR3 sequence: CASSLSLLGGTEAFF. Written as DNA, the CDR3 is TGTGCCAGCAGTTTATCCTTGTTGGGGGGGACTGAAGCTTTCTTT.

The rearrangement joins TRBV9 to TRBJ1-2; D may be TRBD1 (5 bases). CDR1 and CDR2 (germline): SGDLS, YYNGEE. CDR3 length: 14 residues. V lost 3 bases to trimming and J lost 3 bases, with 12 bases between them. The CDR3 sequence is CASSASSGYYGYTF. The CDR3 DNA reads as TGTGCCAGCAGCGCTAGTTCAGGGTACTATGGCTACACCTTC.

V is TRBV2 and J is TRBJ1-6, with D uncertain. The CDR3 loop spans 18 amino acids. V was clipped by 5 bases and J by 0 bases, with 17 bases between them. From germline, CDR1 is SNHLY and CDR2 FYNNEI. The CDR3 region is CASSKIVGSSSYNSPLHF. The DNA for the CDR3 is TGTGCCAGCAGTAAGATAGTCGGGAGCAGCTCCTATAATTCACCCCTCCACTTT.

The V and J genes are TRBV27 and TRBJ2-5; 10 positions match TRBD1. This CDR3 is built from 15 residues. Germline assignment: CDR1 MNHEY and CDR2 SMNVEV (reference sequence). The J segment lost 4 bases and the V segment lost 5 bases, leaving 7 bases of the junction unmatched. The CDR3 here is CASSAPTGGGETQYF. CDR3 in DNA: TGTGCCAGCAGTGCACCGACAGGGGGCGGAGAGACCCAGTACTTC.

The CDR3 nucleotides read TGTGCCAGCAGCCAAGCAGGGAGGGCCGGGGAGCTGTTTTTT. Translated: CASSQAGRAGELFF. The chain joins TRBV14 to TRBJ2-2; 7 bases align to TRBD2. The V gene's germline CDR1 is SGHDN and CDR2 FVKESK. The V gene end was trimmed by 1 base and the J gene end by 6 bases; junction bases not matched to a gene: 2. This CDR3 has 14 residues.

The V and J genes are TRBV30 and TRBJ2-7, with a possible D match to TRBD2 (6 bases). Looked up from germline, CDR1 is GTSNPN and CDR2 is SVGIG (reference sequence). The CDR3 has 13 residues. V was shortened by 1 base and J by 4 bases, with 11 bases between the two germline ends. In nucleotides, the CDR3 is TGTGCCTGGAGTGGGGGGGAGTTGTACGAGCAGTACTTC. It is translated as CAWSGGELYEQYF. The full variable domain, its missing parts supplied by reference TRBV30 and TRBJ2-7, is SQTIHQWPATLVQPVGSPLSLECTVEGTSNPNLYWYRQAAGRGLQLLFYSVGIGQISSEVPQNLSASRPQDRQFILSSKKLLLSDSGFYLCAWSGGELYEQYFGPGTRLTVT.

This rearrangement joins TRBV5-4 to TRBJ1-1; D is ambiguous. Germline CDR1 SGHNT, CDR2 YYREEE (reference sequence). Trimming shortened V by 1 base and J by 1 base, and 8 bases separated the two germline ends. This CDR3 has 14 amino acids. The CDR3 sequence: CASSLRVGNTEAFF. CDR3 in DNA: TGTGCCAGCAGCTTGCGGGTGGGGAACACTGAAGCTTTCTTT.

This clone was detected once. The rearrangement uses TRBV5-1 and TRBJ2-2, with a weak D call TRBD1 (5 bases). Trimming pared 2 bases from V and 0 bases from J, leaving 14 bases between. The CDR3 is made up of 17 amino acids. CDR1 and CDR2 (germline): SGHRS, YFSETQ. In DNA form, the CDR3 reads TGCGCCAGCAGCTTACCGGTGGGGCCATCGAACACCGGGGAGCTGTTTTTT. Amino acids: CASSLPVGPSNTGELFF.

This chain connects TRBV5-6 to TRBJ1-5; 7 bases match TRBD1. The germline gives CDR1 SGHDT, CDR2 YYEEEE. CDR3 size: 15 residues. The J segment lost 4 bases and the V segment lost 4 bases, leaving 8 bases of the junction unmatched. The CDR3 nucleotides are TGTGCCAGCAGCGACAGGGACGGTGGAAATCAGCCCCAGCATTTT. Amino acids: CASSDRDGGNQPQHF.

With respect to this clone: One end of the junction varies from germline; a read error may be responsible. This chain connects TRBV7-9 to TRBJ1-1; D gene ambiguous. The V gene's germline CDR1 is SEHNR and CDR2 FQNEAQ (reference sequence). The CDR3 sequence is 13 residues long. For the CDR3, the DNA is TGTTCCAGCAGCTCCATTACGGACACTGAAGCTTTCTTT. Amino acids: CSSSSITDTEAFF.